One T cell receptor (beta chain) is described in this entry. The antigen is not known. The trim removed 7 bases at V and 6 bases at J, leaving 10 bases unmatched. The germline V gene has CDR1 MDHEN and CDR2 SYDVKM. This CDR3 has 14 residues. RNA-based 3' RACE libraries used unique molecular identifiers. TCRdb ran MiXCR on the 3' RACE reads and lists one entry per CDR3 protein. The sample contains 15,000 to 16,000 distinct CDR3 sequences, less than 4% of which appear only once. This sample stems from a study of HIV-infected children after antiretroviral therapy interruption. Points from the study as a whole: Minor non-naive CD45RA+ populations, like EMRA or stem memory, might contaminate naive sorts.

Specified treatment: PENTA 11 planned treatment interruption arm or continuous ART arm. At least 5 million viable PBMCs were required per cryopreserved sample. Sorting from thawed PBMCs isolated naive CD4+ CD45RA+ CD45RO- T cells. The sequence derives from a child younger than 18 with HIV. Sequencing was performed on CD45RA+ CD4+ T cells from PBMCs, taken from a donor given antiretroviral therapy, either interrupted or continuous. Subset given: naive CD4+ CD45RA+ CD45RO- T cells. V is TRBV28 and J is TRBJ2-7, with 9 nucleotides matching TRBD1. The CDR3 here is CASMGDRVSSEQYF. DNA of the CDR3: TGTGCCAGCATGGGGGACAGGGTTTCGTCCGAGCAGTACTTC.